The entry that follows covers one T cell receptor beta chain sequence. The sample is drawn from a study of blood T cell repertoires in COVID-19. The wider study: Collection of acute and convalescent COVID-19 samples took place in the United States, Italy and Spain. In each case, the material was cDNA or gDNA derived from T cells, B-cell-depleted T cells, or PBMCs.

It was during active infection that Seattle patients were enrolled and then longitudinally followed. Authors' analysis steps: Amplification of reference gene primers provided the estimated nucleated cell counts. TCRdb's copy holds only in-frame clones and misses some; the assay was immunoSEQ multiplex PCR. The V and J calls and clone size come from that table; D and trimming were worked out from the DNA. The repertoire holds approximately 180,000 clones, with over 65% as singletons. The junction had 10 bases not matched to a gene; V was cut back by 2 bases and J by 10 bases. Germline V CDR1 and CDR2: MNHNY, SVGAGI (reference sequence). The CDR3 sequence is 14 residues long.

This receptor was obtained from a person between 65 and 79 years old with COVID-19, enrolled during active disease. The chain employs TRBV6-6 and TRBJ1-1; 7 bases are a match to TRBD1. The sequencing input was peripheral blood. CDR3 sequence: CASSYGEGAVSAFF. The CDR3 DNA reads TGTGCCAGCAGTTACGGCGAGGGGGCCGTATCAGCTTTCTTT.